These T cell receptor beta chains were read from a single sample in a study of T cells in Graves' hyperthyroidism and ophthalmopathy. TCRdb reprocessed the multiplex PCR reads with MiXCR, giving one entry per CDR3 protein. This sample has 300,000 to 400,000 distinct CDR3 sequences; under 25% occur once, and the top ten carry around 45%. The sample consisted of blood. These receptors all stem from a woman between 45 and 60 years old with Graves' hyperthyroidism. Both conserved end residues are part of each CDR3. Fields, in order: clone size, D gene, J gene, V gene, CDR3 DNA, CDR3 protein. The D gene is left open where the match is weak. Size is stated for part of the rows, as once, few or many counts, or as a class when the clone is expanded.

>many|.|TRBJ2-7|TRBV7-8
TGTGCCAGCAGCCCTCGGGAGCACGGCTACGAGCAGTACTTC
CASSPREHGYEQYF
>many|TRBD1|TRBJ1-5|TRBV28
TGTGCCAGCAGGACGACAGGGGCCACCCGACCCCAGCATTTT
CASRTTGATRPQHF
>.|.|TRBJ2-2|TRBV20-1
TGCAGTGCTACCCCAGGGGGGCGGGCCGGGGAGCTGTTTTTT
CSATPGGRAGELFF
>many|.|TRBJ1-1|TRBV20-1
TGCAGTGCTAGAGATCGAGGACATAACATGAACACTGAAGCTTTCTTT
CSARDRGHNMNTEAFF
>.|.|TRBJ2-7|TRBV30
TGTGCCTGGAGTGTAGGGTTCAGGGGCGATAGTACGAAGCAGTACTTC
CAWSVGFRGDSTKQYF
>many|.|TRBJ2-4|TRBV4-2
TGTGCCAGCAGCCAAGTGAACTCCGGGATCTCAAAAAACATTCAGTACTTC
CASSQVNSGISKNIQYF
>many|.|TRBJ2-1|TRBV7-3
TGTGCCAGCAGTTACCAGGGAATTGGGTACAATGAGCAGTTCTTC
CASSYQGIGYNEQFF
>many|TRBD1|TRBJ1-1|TRBV20-1
TGCAGTGCTAACCGGGACAGGGACAGAAACACTGAAGCTTTCTTT
CSANRDRDRNTEAFF
>many|TRBD1|TRBJ1-5|TRBV2
TGTGCCAGCAGTGAAGCTGGGACAGGGGCTGGTCAGCCCCAGCATTTT
CASSEAGTGAGQPQHF
>few|.|TRBJ2-2|TRBV6-4
TGTGCCAGCAGTGACTCGAGGGGGGGCACCGGGGAGCTGTTTTTT
CASSDSRGGTGELFF
>.|TRBD1|TRBJ1-1|TRBV7-6
TGTGCCAGCAGCTCATCAGGGGGGAACACTGAAGCTTTCTTT
CASSSSGGNTEAFF
>few|.|TRBJ1-2|TRBV6-1
TGTGCCAGCCTCCAGGACTCATTGGGACCTTATGGCTACACCTTC
CASLQDSLGPYGYTF
>few|TRBD1|TRBJ2-1|TRBV25-1
TGTGCCAGCAGTGAATCACCGACAGGGGTATCCAATGAGCAGTTCTTC
CASSESPTGVSNEQFF
>once|.|TRBJ2-7|TRBV12-3/TRBV12-4
TGTGCCAGCAGTTTAGTGCAGGGCGGCTACGAGCAGTACTTC
CASSLVQGGYEQYF
>many|.|TRBJ2-5|TRBV20-1
TGCAGTGCTCCGGGCCTACGGAAGGAGACCCAGTACTTC
CSAPGLRKETQYF